Presented here are 18 T cell receptor beta chains from one specimen sequenced in a study of blood T cell repertoires in COVID-19 (dated by TCRdb to the early 2020s). Libraries came from the immunoSEQ multiplex PCR assay. The clones in this table, taken by TCRdb from immuneACCESS, are in-frame only. Not every clone is retained; where verified, under half of the shortfall comes from an unresolved V gene, and the cause of the rest is unknown. The table for this sample lists around 190,000 clones; approximately 84% of them were counted only once. In total, the top ten clones hold roughly 3% of the sample. The sequenced sample consisted of PBMCs or T cells enriched from blood (not recorded which). These receptor sequences come from a woman aged 25 to 39 who had recovered from COVID-19.

In the case of this clone: The sample holds other DNA sequences that translate to the same CDR3. The chain uses TRBV18 and TRBJ1-2; TRBD1 might be the D (6 bases). Deletions cut 2 bases from V and 2 bases from J, with 6 bases between. Germline V CDR1 and CDR2: KGHSH, LQKENI. The CDR3 consists of 13 residues. The CDR3 loop reads CASSPGQNYGYTF. The DNA for the CDR3 is TGTGCCAGCTCACCAGGACAGAACTATGGCTACACCTTC.

The chain couples TRBV5-1 to TRBJ2-1; 10 nucleotides line up with TRBD1. The CDR3 runs to 17 residues. The V segment lost 1 base and the J segment 4 bases; nucleotides outside the gene matches: 8. Germline V gives CDR1 SGHRS, CDR2 YFSETQ. As DNA, the CDR3 is TGCGCCAGCAGCTTGAGGGGGACAGGGGCTTCATACAATGAGCAGTTCTTC. Its translation is CASSLRGTGASYNEQFF.

The J gene is TRBJ1-4, the V gene TRBV28; D possibly corresponds to TRBD1 (5 bases). Germline CDR1 MDHEN, CDR2 SYDVKM. V was clipped by 2 bases and J by 7 bases, with 14 bases between them. The CDR3 sequence is 15 residues long. In nucleotides, the CDR3 is TGTGCCAGCAGTTTAGACAGAAGAAGGGGTGAAAAACTGTTTTTT. It specifies CASSLDRRRGEKLFF. Full variable domain (rest looked up from reference TRBV28 and TRBJ1-4): DVKVTQSSRYLVKRTGEKVFLECVQDMDHENMFWYRQDPGLGLRLIYFSYDVKMKEKGDIPEGYSVSREKKERFSLILESASTNQTSMYLCASSLDRRRGEKLFFGSGTQLSVL.

For the CDR3, the DNA is TGTGCCTTGCTCCCCCCCTATCTAGCGGCCACCGGGGAGCTGTTTTTT. Protein sequence: CALLPPYLAATGELFF. J is TRBJ2-2 and V is TRBV30, with 7 nucleotides matching TRBD2. Germline V lookup: CDR1 GTSNPN, CDR2 SVGIG (reference sequence). Trimming took 7 bases from V and 4 from J; bases not matched to a gene: 15. The CDR3 contains 16 residues.

The chain employs TRBV6-6 and TRBJ2-3; TRBD1 matches at 9 bases. Germline CDR1 is MNHNY and CDR2 is SVGAGI (reference sequence). With V trimmed by 2 bases and J by 8 bases, 5 bases remained unmatched. This CDR3 spans 14 amino acids. The CDR3 DNA is TGTGCCAGCAGTTACCTACAGGGGGCTGGTACGCAGTATTTT. This codes for CASSYLQGAGTQYF.

V usage is TRBV29-1 and J usage is TRBJ1-2; D is perhaps TRBD1 (5 bases). This CDR3 has 16 residues. The germline V gene has CDR1 SQVTM and CDR2 ANQGSEA. Trimming pared 0 bases from V and 7 bases from J, leaving 21 bases between. The DNA for the CDR3 is TGCAGCGTTGAAGATTGGGCGGGGGAGGGCCTAGGTGGCTACACCTTC. Translation: CSVEDWAGEGLGGYTF. The entire variable domain, with the rest obtained from reference TRBV29-1 and TRBJ1-2, is as follows: SAVISQKPSRDICQRGTSLTIQCQVDSQVTMMFWYRQQPGQSLTLIATANQGSEATYESGFVIDKFPISRPNLTFSTLTVSNMSPEDSSIYLCSVEDWAGEGLGGYTFGSGTRLTVV.

This clone was observed a handful of times. The chain is built from TRBV27 and TRBJ1-4, with unresolved D. This CDR3 has 18 amino acids. V was cut by 4 bases and J by 0 bases, with 18 bases left in between. Per germline, CDR1 MNHEY and CDR2 SMNVEV (reference sequence). As DNA, the CDR3 is TGTGCCAGCAGTTCATTGACTTCGACGGTTGCAACTAATGAAAAACTGTTTTTT. It translates to CASSSLTSTVATNEKLFF.

The chain carries TRBV30 and TRBJ1-6; 7 nucleotides line up with TRBD1. The V gene end was trimmed by 3 bases and the J gene end by 7 bases; junction bases not matched to a gene: 3. The germline V gene has CDR1 GTSNPN and CDR2 SVGIG (reference sequence). This CDR3 region has 13 residues. The CDR3 is CAWRDRLNSPLHF. The CDR3 coding sequence is TGTGCCTGGAGGGACAGGTTGAATTCACCCCTCCACTTT.

This chain joins TRBV5-8 and TRBJ2-3, with a tentative D call TRBD2 (6 bases). Germline loops: CDR1 SGHTS, CDR2 YDEGEE. The ends were cut back, 5 bases at V and 5 bases at J, with 12 bases in the middle. The CDR3 sequence is 13 residues long. The DNA for the CDR3 is TGTGCCAGCAGACTGGGGGGATTAGATACGCAGTATTTT. Residues: CASRLGGLDTQYF.

The chain recombines TRBV28 with TRBJ2-7; 11 bases agree with TRBD2. V shed 2 bases and J 0 bases; nucleotides not matched to a gene: 3. Looked up from germline, CDR1 is MDHEN and CDR2 is SYDVKM. This CDR3 is 16 amino acids long. CDR3 protein: CASSLTSGRFSYEQYF. CDR3 coding DNA: TGTGCCAGCAGTTTAACTAGCGGGAGATTCTCCTACGAGCAGTACTTC.

The chain is built from TRBV7-2 and TRBJ1-2; 7 nucleotides line up with TRBD1. The CDR3 is 12 residues long. After removal of 5 bases from V and 6 bases from J, the junction contained 3 bases not matched to a gene. Germline CDR1 SGHTA, CDR2 FQGNSA. The CDR3 region is CASSRQGNGYTF. Here the CDR3 DNA reads TGTGCCAGCAGCAGACAGGGAAATGGCTACACCTTC.

The V and J genes are TRBV2 and TRBJ2-1; 8 bases are a match to TRBD1. This CDR3 region has 15 residues. Trimming removed 6 bases from V and 5 bases from J; junction bases left unmatched: 9. Germline V gene data show CDR1 as SNHLY and CDR2 as FYNNEI. The CDR3 region has the DNA TGTGCCAGCAGGAATGACAGGGGAAGGCACAATGAGCAGTTCTTC. It translates to CASRNDRGRHNEQFF.

The chain uses TRBV7-6 and TRBJ2-3; 7 bases align to TRBD1. The ends lost 6 bases at V and 6 bases at J; junction bases unmatched: 12. The CDR3 spans 15 residues. Germline lookup yields CDR1 SGHVS and CDR2 FNYEAQ. In nucleotides, the CDR3 is TGTGCCAGCAGTCCACCGACAGGGCGCGATGATACGCAGTATTTT. Amino acid sequence: CASSPPTGRDDTQYF.

This clone was counted only a few times. The chain has TRBV7-9 and TRBJ2-7, with TRBD2 matching over 8 bases. The trim removed 5 bases at V and 4 bases at J, leaving 4 bases unmatched. In germline, CDR1 is SEHNR, CDR2 FQNEAQ (reference sequence). This CDR3 comprises 13 residues. CDR3 sequence (DNA): TGTGCCAGCAGCCCGGGGACTAGGTACGAGCAGTACTTC. It translates to CASSPGTRYEQYF.

The chain combines TRBV10-2 with TRBJ2-1; 9 nucleotides align to TRBD1. Looked up from germline, CDR1 is WSHSY and CDR2 is SAAADI. The trim removed 10 bases at V and 0 bases at J, leaving 10 bases unmatched. The CDR3 covers 16 residues. In DNA form, the CDR3 reads TGCGCCACTCGGGACAGGGAGAGTAGCTCCTACAATGAGCAGTTCTTC. This translates into CATRDRESSSYNEQFF.

V and J are TRBV2 and TRBJ1-5; tentative D call: TRBD1 (5 bases). Germline V gene data show CDR1 as SNHLY and CDR2 as FYNNEI. This CDR3 has 16 amino acids. V lost 6 bases and J 1 base, leaving 16 bases between the germline ends. The CDR3 region has the DNA TGTGCCAGCAGATATGATGGGGGAGGGAGCAATCAGCCCCAGCATTTT. It encodes CASRYDGGGSNQPQHF.

The J gene is TRBJ2-1, the V gene TRBV5-4; D might be TRBD2 (6 bases). The germline V and J ends were trimmed by 5 bases and 0 bases, with 15 bases remaining between them. The CDR3 has 16 residues. Germline V gives CDR1 SGHNT, CDR2 YYREEE (reference sequence). As DNA, the CDR3 is TGTGCCAGCAGTCGGGACTTATCTCGCTCCTACAATGAGCAGTTCTTC. It encodes CASSRDLSRSYNEQFF. The full variable domain, rest sourced from reference TRBV5-4 and TRBJ2-1, is ETGVTQSPTHLIKTRGQQVTLRCSSQSGHNTVSWYQQALGQGPQFIFQYYREEENGRGNFPPRFSGLQFPNYSSELNVNALELDDSALYLCASSRDLSRSYNEQFFGPGTRLTVL.

This clone has only a few counts. The rearrangement joins TRBV5-1 to TRBJ1-6; D is ambiguous. The CDR3 sequence is 15 residues long. Between the trimmed V and J ends, which lost 6 bases and 6 bases, there was a span of 16 bases. The germline V gene has CDR1 SGHRS and CDR2 YFSETQ. The CDR3: CASTRGAESNSPLHF. The CDR3 DNA sequence: TGCGCCAGCACTCGGGGAGCTGAAAGTAATTCACCCCTCCACTTT.